These 13 T cell receptor beta chains originate from one sample sequenced in a study of control samples from healthy donors and cancer patients (dated by TCRdb to about 2020). Libraries were prepared through the immunoSEQ multiplex PCR assay. Imported from immuneACCESS, the table was reduced by TCRdb to in-frame sequences with V and J called. These copies leave out some clones; in studies compared against another copy, an unresolved V gene accounts for under half, and the cause of the remainder is not known. The sample data list about 160,000 clones, and approximately 96% of these were observed just once. The ten largest clonotypes hold approximately 8% of the sample. The sequenced sample was blood. These receptors were obtained from a woman aged 40 to 55 in good health.

This chain connects TRBV7-6 to TRBJ1-3; possibly TRBD1 for D (6 bases). With 6 bases removed from V and 3 bases from J, the gap between germline ends came to 15 bases. CDR1 is SGHVS and CDR2 is FNYEAQ in the germline V gene. The CDR3 is 15 residues long. The CDR3 spells CASRAQGIDGNTIYF. In DNA form, the CDR3 reads TGTGCCAGCAGAGCACAGGGAATTGATGGAAACACCATATATTTT. Supplemented by reference TRBV7-6 and TRBJ1-3, the full variable domain reads GAGVSQSPRYKVTKRGQDVALRCDPISGHVSLYWYRQALGQGPEFLTYFNYEAQQDKSGLPNDRFSAERPEGSISTLTIQRTEQRDSAMYRCASRAQGIDGNTIYFGEGSWLTVV.

The rearrangement uses TRBV7-6 and TRBJ2-7; D remains ambiguous. Germline loops: CDR1 SGHVS, CDR2 FNYEAQ. Deletions cut 5 bases from V and 3 bases from J, with 11 bases between. This CDR3 has 13 amino acids. In DNA, the CDR3 is TGTGCCAGCAGCCCGACGACAAGCTACGAGCAGTACTTC. Translated, it gives CASSPTTSYEQYF. Using reference TRBV7-6 and TRBJ2-7 for the parts outside the CDR3, the full variable domain is GAGVSQSPRYKVTKRGQDVALRCDPISGHVSLYWYRQALGQGPEFLTYFNYEAQQDKSGLPNDRFSAERPEGSISTLTIQRTEQRDSAMYRCASSPTTSYEQYFGPGTRLTVT.

DNA for the CDR3: TGTGCCAGCTCCCCGGGACAGCTAAGAAACACCATATATTTT. It translates to CASSPGQLRNTIYF. The gene calls are TRBV18 and TRBJ1-3; 7 nucleotides match TRBD1. The J segment lost 5 bases and the V segment lost 6 bases, leaving 7 bases of the junction unmatched. Germline CDR1 reads KGHSH; CDR2 reads LQKENI. This CDR3 spans 14 amino acids.

This clone appeared a single time. This chain joins TRBV19 and TRBJ2-1; 9 bases are a match to TRBD2. This CDR3 is built from 16 residues. The V segment lost 1 base and the J segment 7 bases; nucleotides outside the gene matches: 8. The germline gives CDR1 LNHDA, CDR2 SQIVND (reference sequence). The CDR3 sequence: CASSIVAGGFRNEQFF. The CDR3 bases are TGTGCCAGTAGTATAGTCGCGGGGGGGTTTCGTAATGAGCAGTTCTTC.

V is TRBV6-2 or TRBV6-3 and J is TRBJ1-4; D is ambiguous. V was shortened by 6 bases and J by 4 bases, with 21 bases between the two germline ends. The CDR3 loop spans 17 amino acids. The germline V gene encodes CDR1 MNHEY and CDR2 SVGEGT. CDR3 DNA sequence: TGTGCCAGCAGCAGACCTGTGGGAGTCCTAATTAATGAAAAACTGTTTTTT. Translating it yields CASSRPVGVLINEKLFF.

The rearrangement joins TRBV12-5 to TRBJ2-1, with 9 nucleotides matching TRBD2. V was clipped by 0 bases and J by 4 bases; unmatched bases: 7. Per the germline V gene, CDR1 is LGHNT and CDR2 is FRNRAP. The CDR3 is made up of 17 amino acids. The CDR3 DNA is TGTGCTAGTGGTTTGGTAATTAGCGGGAGTGTGTACAATGAGCAGTTCTTC. It translates to CASGLVISGSVYNEQFF.

V and J are TRBV9 and TRBJ2-1; TRBD2 is a possible D gene (6 bases). CDR1 and CDR2 from the germline V gene are SGDLS and YYNGEE. V lost 3 bases and J lost 1, with 8 bases in between. The CDR3 is 14 residues long. The CDR3 DNA is TGTGCCAGCAGCGAAGGAGGGTCCTACAATGAGCAGTTCTTC. Translated, it gives CASSEGGSYNEQFF. Looking up the rest from reference TRBV9 and TRBJ2-1 gives the full variable domain: DSGVTQTPKHLITATGQRVTLRCSPRSGDLSVYWYQQSLDQGLQFLIQYYNGEERAKGNILERFSAQQFPDLHSELNLSSLELGDSALYFCASSEGGSYNEQFFGPGTRLTVL.

The chain has TRBV2 and TRBJ1-2, with 8 bases identical to TRBD1. Germline CDR1 SNHLY, CDR2 FYNNEI. V shed 10 bases and J 6 bases; nucleotides not matched to a gene: 7. The CDR3 loop spans 12 amino acids. In DNA form, the CDR3 reads TGTGCCACGAAGGACAGGGTCCATGGCTACACCTTC. Amino acids: CATKDRVHGYTF.

This sequence joins TRBV6-5 and TRBJ2-7, with D unresolved. The CDR3 covers 15 residues. Germline-derived CDR1 and CDR2 are MNHEY and SVGAGI. V shed 5 bases and J shed 0 bases, with 14 bases lying between them. Here the CDR3 DNA reads TGTGCCAGCAGTCTTGACGGTGGAAACTCCTACGAGCAGTACTTC. Encoded protein: CASSLDGGNSYEQYF.

DNA for the CDR3: TGTGCCAGCAGCTTCGCAGAAGACACTGAAGCTTTCTTT. Amino acids: CASSFAEDTEAFF. The chain carries TRBV7-2 and TRBJ1-1; D gene unclear. The CDR3 has 13 amino acids. V lost 3 bases and J lost 3, with 8 bases in between. Germline lookup yields CDR1 SGHTA and CDR2 FQGNSA.

This clone was picked up one time. The gene calls are TRBV7-7 and TRBJ2-5; 8 bases are a match to TRBD1. Germline V gene data show CDR1 as SSHAT and CDR2 as FNYEAQ (reference sequence). This CDR3 contains 15 residues. The V segment lost 1 base and the J segment 5 bases; nucleotides outside the gene matches: 6. The CDR3 is CASSLGRGRWETQYF. CDR3 DNA sequence: TGTGCCAGCAGCTTAGGCAGGGGGCGATGGGAGACCCAGTACTTC.

The chain couples TRBV7-2 to TRBJ1-2, with D possibly matching TRBD1 (6 bases). The CDR3 runs 15 residues. Germline-derived CDR1 and CDR2 are SGHTA and FQGNSA. V lost 6 bases and J lost 2, with 16 bases in between. As DNA, the CDR3 is TGTGCCAGCAGACTTGGGGGGCCCGGGAACTATGGCTACACCTTC. Its translation is CASRLGGPGNYGYTF. The full variable domain, with the rest looked up from reference TRBV7-2 and TRBJ1-2, is GAGVSQSPSNKVTEKGKDVELRCDPISGHTALYWYRQSLGQGLEFLIYFQGNSAPDKSGLPSDRFSAERTGGSVSTLTIQRTQQEDSAVYLCASRLGGPGNYGYTFGSGTRLTVV.

J is TRBJ2-7 and V is TRBV7-9; the D gene could be TRBD1 or TRBD2 (5 bases each). Germline CDR1 and CDR2: SEHNR and FQNEAQ (reference sequence). Trimming stripped 6 bases from V and 5 bases from J, with 11 bases between. There are 12 residues in the CDR3. CDR3 sequence: CASRSGSDEQYF. The CDR3 DNA reads TGTGCCAGCAGGTCAGGGAGCGACGAGCAGTACTTC.